This TCR beta chain was documented in a study of T cells after yellow fever vaccination. CDR3 size: 14 residues. The V gene's germline CDR1 is MGHDK and CDR2 SYGVNS. Trimming left V 4 bases short and J 0 bases short, with 7 bases between. Study-wide findings and caveats: Of the clonotypes, a small share occurred in both CD4 and CD8 compartments.

Concerning this clonotype: Its antigen is unidentified.

TCRdb re-derived calls from the 5' RACE reads in MiXCR, one entry per CDR3 protein. The sample records 400,000 to 650,000 distinct CDR3 sequences, 20% to 25% being singletons. The receptor's source is a man between 18 and 29 years old who received the YFV17D yellow fever vaccine. Material: PBMCs, obtained more than 20 days after the first yellow fever vaccination. This sequence joins TRBV25-1 and TRBJ1-5; D is perhaps TRBD1 (5 bases). DNA of the CDR3: TGTGCCAGCAGTGCACAGGTTAGCAATCAGCCCCAGCATTTT. Translation gives CASSAQVSNQPQHF.